This section outlines one T cell receptor beta chain sequence together with its context. The specificity of this receptor is unknown. The input lacks base qualities; no much larger clone sits a single base away. The data originate from a study of CD8 T cells in Susac syndrome (dated by TCRdb to the late 2010s). For the wider study: Of the Susac syndrome patients who were sequenced, about eight were in clinical remission while roughly six had clinically active disease. Susac syndrome patients were therapy-naive, on corticosteroids (some also receiving IVIg), or on IVIg alone at blood withdrawal. Whether CD8+ T cell activation and differentiation in Susac syndrome was antigen driven was tested using repertoire sequencing. Results the study describes overall, beyond this receptor: In patients with Susac syndrome, the CD4+ T cell repertoire showed no detectable clonal expansion. The TCR sequencing and HLA analysis was acknowledged to have included a relatively small number of individuals.

High-throughput TCR beta sequencing profiled peripheral blood CD8+ and CD4+ T cells from healthy donors, Susac syndrome patients and multiple sclerosis patients. The Susac syndrome patients fulfilled recently defined diagnostic criteria for either definite or probable disease. Bulk CD8+ and CD4+ T cells were purified by magnetic negative isolation, while CD8+ TEMRA cells were enriched using FACS. Blood was drawn into EDTA tubes, processed within 24 hours, and PBMCs were isolated by density gradient centrifugation. PBMCs intended for TCR sequencing were cryopreserved in liquid nitrogen and were subsequently thawed in a 37 degrees C water bath. The sorted or isolated CD4+, CD8+ and CD8+ TEMRA cells reached a purity of at least 90%. Trimming takes 4 bases from V and 2 bases from J, and the germline ends sit 12 bases apart. Measured from the cysteine to the phenylalanine, the CDR3 is 14 residues long. This entry keeps only the CDR3 DNA: 42 bases, framed from base 1. The germline V gene yields SQVTM for CDR1 and ANQGSEA for CDR2.

RNA was extracted with the RNeasy kit and roughly 0.45 to 1 ug was reverse transcribed using random hexamers. TCR beta CDR3 regions were amplified with the immunoSEQ multiplex PCR assay covering 54 Vbeta and 13 Jbeta segments. PCR amplification bias was corrected using a synthetic template baseline for primer optimization and computational correction. On the authors' methods: Only productive sequences were kept, with reads annotated to V, D and J genes according to IMGT and analyzed in immunoSEQ Analyzer. Clonality was calculated as one minus the Shannon entropy normalized by log2 of the number of productive unique sequences. For each patient and control, public and private clones were evaluated among the 100 most prevalent clones. Clones were defined as Susac-specific if absent from the healthy and MS cohorts, from around 1,000 published viral clones and from other ImmuneACCESS disease sequences. The public reads were reprocessed in TCRdb via fastp at Q25 and MiXCR, keeping in-frame beta chains. Every distinct CDR3 protein forms one entry, paired with its most common genes and DNA. The V and J calls shown here were made by TCRdb, not taken from the authors' results. This sample holds 150,000 to 200,000 distinct CDR3 sequences; around 96% were observed only once. Of the sample, approximately 0.12% falls within the top ten clones.

The receptor comes from a human donor with Susac syndrome. The sample comprised CD4+ T cells from PBMCs. The rearranged chain carries TRBV29-1 and TRBJ2-1, with TRBD2 tentatively as D gene (6 bases match). This receptor has the CDR3 CSVVGSGTYNEQFF. The nucleotide sequence reads as follows: TGCAGCGTTGTAGGTAGCGGAACCTACAATGAGCAGTTCTTC.